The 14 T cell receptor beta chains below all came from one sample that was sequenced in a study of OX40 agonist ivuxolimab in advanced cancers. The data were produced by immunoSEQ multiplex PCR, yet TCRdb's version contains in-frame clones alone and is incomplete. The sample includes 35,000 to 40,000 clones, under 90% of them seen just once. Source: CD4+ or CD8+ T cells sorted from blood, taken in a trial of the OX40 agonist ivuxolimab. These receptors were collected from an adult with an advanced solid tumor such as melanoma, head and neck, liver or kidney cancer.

The CDR3 protein is CASSFPQREFSDEQYF. In DNA, the CDR3 is TGTGCCAGCAGCTTTCCTCAGCGGGAGTTCTCAGACGAGCAGTACTTC. The chain joins TRBV5-6 to TRBJ2-7, with 8 bases that match TRBD2. V lost 2 bases to trimming and J lost 5 bases; unmatched junction nucleotides: 12. Germline assignment: CDR1 SGHDT and CDR2 YYEEEE. This CDR3 is 16 amino acids long.

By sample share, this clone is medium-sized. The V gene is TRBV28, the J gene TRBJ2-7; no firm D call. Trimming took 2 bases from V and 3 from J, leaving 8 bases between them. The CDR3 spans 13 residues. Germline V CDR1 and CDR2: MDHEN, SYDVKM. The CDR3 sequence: CASSLGQHYEQYF. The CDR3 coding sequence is TGTGCCAGCAGTTTAGGGCAGCACTACGAGCAGTACTTC.

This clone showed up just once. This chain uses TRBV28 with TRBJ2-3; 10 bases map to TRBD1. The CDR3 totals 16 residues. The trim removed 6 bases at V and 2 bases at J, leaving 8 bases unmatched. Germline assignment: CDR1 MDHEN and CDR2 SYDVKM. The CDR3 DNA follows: TGTGCCAGCAGCCCGACAGGGGGCTGGGACACAGATACGCAGTATTTT. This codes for CASSPTGGWDTDTQYF.

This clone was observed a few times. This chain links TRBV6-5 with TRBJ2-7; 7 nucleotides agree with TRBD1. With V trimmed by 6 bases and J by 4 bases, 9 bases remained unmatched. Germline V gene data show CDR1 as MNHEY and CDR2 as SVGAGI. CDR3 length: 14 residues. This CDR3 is CASRSGTAPYEQYF. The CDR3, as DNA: TGTGCCAGCAGGTCCGGGACAGCCCCTTACGAGCAGTACTTC.

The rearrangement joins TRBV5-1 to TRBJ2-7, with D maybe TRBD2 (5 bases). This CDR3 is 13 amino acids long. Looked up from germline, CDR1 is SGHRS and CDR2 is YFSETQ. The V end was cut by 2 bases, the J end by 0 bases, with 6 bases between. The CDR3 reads CASSLTSSYEQYF. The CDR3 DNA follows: TGCGCCAGCAGCTTAACTAGCTCCTACGAGCAGTACTTC.

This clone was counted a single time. CDR3 region: CASRASGLNTDTQYF. For the CDR3, the DNA is TGTGCCAGCAGGGCTAGCGGGCTTAACACAGATACGCAGTATTTT. V and J are TRBV28 and TRBJ2-3; TRBD2 matches at 8 bases. After removal of 6 bases from V and 2 bases from J, the junction contained 7 bases not matched to a gene. Per the germline V gene, CDR1 is MDHEN and CDR2 is SYDVKM. The CDR3 runs 15 residues. The entire variable domain, with the rest obtained from reference TRBV28 and TRBJ2-3, is as follows: DVKVTQSSRYLVKRTGEKVFLECVQDMDHENMFWYRQDPGLGLRLIYFSYDVKMKEKGDIPEGYSVSREKKERFSLILESASTNQTSMYLCASRASGLNTDTQYFGPGTRLTVL.

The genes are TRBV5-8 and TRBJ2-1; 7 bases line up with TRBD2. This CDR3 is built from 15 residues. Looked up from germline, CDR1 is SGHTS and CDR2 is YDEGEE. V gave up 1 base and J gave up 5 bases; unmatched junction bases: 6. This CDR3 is CASSLMASGHNEQFF. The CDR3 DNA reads TGTGCCAGCAGCTTGATGGCTAGCGGCCACAATGAGCAGTTCTTC.

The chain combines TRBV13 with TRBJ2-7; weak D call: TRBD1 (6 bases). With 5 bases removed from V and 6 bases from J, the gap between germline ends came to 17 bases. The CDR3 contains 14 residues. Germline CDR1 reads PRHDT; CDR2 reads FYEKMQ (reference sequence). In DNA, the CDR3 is TGTGCCAGCAGCGTTAACAGGGCAGAAGGCGAGCAGTACTTC. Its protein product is CASSVNRAEGEQYF.

CDR3 residues: CASSLVAGGDTQYF. In DNA form, the CDR3 reads TGTGCCAGCAGCTTAGTAGCCGGGGGGGATACGCAGTATTTT. The chain links TRBV11-3 to TRBJ2-3; 7 positions match TRBD2. Germline assignment: CDR1 SGHNT and CDR2 YENEEA. The CDR3 totals 14 residues. V lost 1 base to trimming and J lost 6 bases; unmatched junction nucleotides: 4.

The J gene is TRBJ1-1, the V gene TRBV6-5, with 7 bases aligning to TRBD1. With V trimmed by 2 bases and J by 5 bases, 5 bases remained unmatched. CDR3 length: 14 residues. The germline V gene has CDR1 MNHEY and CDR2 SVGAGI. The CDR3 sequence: CASSYGAGGTEAFF. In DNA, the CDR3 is TGTGCCAGCAGTTACGGGGCAGGGGGGACTGAAGCTTTCTTT.

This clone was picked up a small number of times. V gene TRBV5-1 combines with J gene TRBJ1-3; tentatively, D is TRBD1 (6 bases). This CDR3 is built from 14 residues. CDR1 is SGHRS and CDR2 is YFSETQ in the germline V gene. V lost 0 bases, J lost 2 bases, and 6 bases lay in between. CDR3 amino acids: CASSLDRAGNTIYF. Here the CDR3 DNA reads TGCGCCAGCAGCTTGGACAGGGCTGGAAACACCATATATTTT.

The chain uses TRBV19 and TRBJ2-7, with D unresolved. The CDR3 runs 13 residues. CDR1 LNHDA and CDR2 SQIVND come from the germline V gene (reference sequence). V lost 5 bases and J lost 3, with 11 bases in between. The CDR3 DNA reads TGTGCCAGTAGTTTCGACAAGGACTACGAGCAGTACTTC. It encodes CASSFDKDYEQYF.

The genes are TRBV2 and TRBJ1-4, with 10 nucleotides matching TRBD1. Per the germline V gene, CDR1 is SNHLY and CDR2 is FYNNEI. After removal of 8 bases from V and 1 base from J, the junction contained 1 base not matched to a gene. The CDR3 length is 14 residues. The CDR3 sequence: CASGQGGTNEKLFF. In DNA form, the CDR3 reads TGTGCCAGCGGACAGGGGGGAACTAATGAAAAACTGTTTTTT. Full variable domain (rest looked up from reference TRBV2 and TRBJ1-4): EPEVTQTPSHQVTQMGQEVILRCVPISNHLYFYWYRQILGQKVEFLVSFYNNEISEKSEIFDDQFSVERPDGSNFTLKIRSTKLEDSAMYFCASGQGGTNEKLFFGSGTQLSVL.

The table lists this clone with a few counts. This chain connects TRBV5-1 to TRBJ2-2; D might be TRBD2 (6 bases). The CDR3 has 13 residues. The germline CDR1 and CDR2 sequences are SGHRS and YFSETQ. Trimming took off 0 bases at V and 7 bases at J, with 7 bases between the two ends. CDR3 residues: CASSLAGLGELFF. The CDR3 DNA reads TGCGCCAGCAGCTTGGCGGGACTCGGGGAGCTGTTTTTT. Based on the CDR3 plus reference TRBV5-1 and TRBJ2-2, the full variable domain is KAGVTQTPRYLIKTRGQQVTLSCSPISGHRSVSWYQQTPGQGLQFLFEYFSETQRNKGNFPGRFSGRQFSNSRSEMNVSTLELGDSALYLCASSLAGLGELFFGEGSRLTVL.